This T cell receptor (beta chain) was sequenced in a study of shared clonotypes between healthy human individuals. Clones were read by immunoSEQ multiplex PCR, and TCRdb kept only the in-frame ones, dropping some. This table holds hundreds of thousands of clones, 55% to 75% found once. This clone came up a few times. The CDR3 is 14 residues long. Germline values: CDR1 SNHLY, CDR2 FYNNEI. Losses at the gene ends were 7 bases for V and 5 bases for J; bases not matched to a gene: 7. The clonotype was recovered from a woman aged 30 to 39 in good health. The sample taken for sequencing was memory CD4+ T cells sorted from blood. Specified subset: CD45RA-negative fraction. The rearrangement links TRBV2 to TRBJ1-2; 10 bases are a match to TRBD1. This CDR3 reads CASTPGQGRYGYTF. In DNA, the CDR3 is TGTGCCAGCACTCCGGGACAGGGGAGGTATGGCTACACCTTC.